A single T cell receptor beta chain is shown here with its context. The data were produced by immunoSEQ multiplex PCR, yet TCRdb's version contains in-frame clones alone and is incomplete. The sample has about 66,000 clones, over 80% seen once; the top ten hold roughly 2.4%. The data originate from a study of OX40 agonist ivuxolimab in advanced cancers. Study context: Earlier treatment with anti-PD-1, anti-PD-L1 or anti-CTLA-4 was permitted, and about 40% had received some.

Per the germline V gene, CDR1 is SSHAT and CDR2 is FNYEAQ (reference sequence). Trimming cost V 2 bases and J 4 bases, with 16 bases left between them. This CDR3 is 16 amino acids long. This chain connects TRBV7-7 to TRBJ2-3; unclear D gene. The TCR was taken from an adult with an advanced solid tumor such as melanoma, head and neck, liver or kidney cancer. The input for sequencing was CD4+ or CD8+ T cells sorted from blood, taken in a trial of the OX40 agonist ivuxolimab. This CDR3 reads CASSLMFSGQADTQYF. CDR3 bases: TGTGCCAGCAGCTTAATGTTCAGTGGGCAAGCAGATACGCAGTATTTT.